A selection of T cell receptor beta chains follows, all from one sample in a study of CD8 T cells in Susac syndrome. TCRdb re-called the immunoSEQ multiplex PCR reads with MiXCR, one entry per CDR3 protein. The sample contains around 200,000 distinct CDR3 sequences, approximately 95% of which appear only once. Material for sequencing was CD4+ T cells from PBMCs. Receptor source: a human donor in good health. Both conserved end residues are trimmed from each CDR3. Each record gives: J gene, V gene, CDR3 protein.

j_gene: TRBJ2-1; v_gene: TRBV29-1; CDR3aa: SVLDREGHNEQF
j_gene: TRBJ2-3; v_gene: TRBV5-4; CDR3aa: ASSREGRRVTDTQY
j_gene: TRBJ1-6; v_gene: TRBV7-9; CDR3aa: ASSANRGGDSPLH
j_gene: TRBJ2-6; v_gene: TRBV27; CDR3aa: ASSSGLDLAGANVLT
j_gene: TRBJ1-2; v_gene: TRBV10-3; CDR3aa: ATGEVNYGYT
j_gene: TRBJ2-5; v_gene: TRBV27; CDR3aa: ASSLISQETQY
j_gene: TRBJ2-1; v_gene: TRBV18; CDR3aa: ASSPPLALYNEQF
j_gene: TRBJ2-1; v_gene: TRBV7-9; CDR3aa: ASSEYREHNEQF
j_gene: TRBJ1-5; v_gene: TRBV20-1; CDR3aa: SAGRGVGQPQH
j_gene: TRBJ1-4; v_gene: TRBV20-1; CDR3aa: SARDTQGNEKLF
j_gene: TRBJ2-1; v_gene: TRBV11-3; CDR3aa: ASSLGPPSEQF
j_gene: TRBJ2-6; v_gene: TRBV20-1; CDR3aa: SARDLNLAGANVLT
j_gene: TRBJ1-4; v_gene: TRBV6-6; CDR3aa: ASSFSGKNDYNR
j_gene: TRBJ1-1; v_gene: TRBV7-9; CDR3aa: ASSLVQGAF
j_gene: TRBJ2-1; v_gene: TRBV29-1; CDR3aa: SVRGISSYNEQF
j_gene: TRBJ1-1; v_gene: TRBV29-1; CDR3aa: SGQGGDPEAF
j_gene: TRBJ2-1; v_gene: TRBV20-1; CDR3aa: SEVPGQDINNEQF
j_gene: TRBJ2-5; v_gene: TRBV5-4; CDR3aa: ASSLTGQLKQETQY
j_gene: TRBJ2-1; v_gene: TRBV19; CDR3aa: ASSPVSGSLAYEQF
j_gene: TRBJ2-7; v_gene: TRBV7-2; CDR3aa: ASSLATYEQY
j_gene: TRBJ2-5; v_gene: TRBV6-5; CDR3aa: ASRLHGETQY
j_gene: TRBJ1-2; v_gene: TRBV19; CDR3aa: ASSDRGNGYT
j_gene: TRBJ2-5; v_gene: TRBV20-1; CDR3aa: SVPTGAKEY
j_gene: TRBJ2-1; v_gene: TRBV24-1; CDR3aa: ATSDPAVTPNEQF
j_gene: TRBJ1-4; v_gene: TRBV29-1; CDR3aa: SVIRLDNEKLF
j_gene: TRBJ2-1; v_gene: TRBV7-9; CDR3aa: ASSRLADNEQF
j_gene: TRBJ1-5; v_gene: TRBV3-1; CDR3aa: ASSQGGRSNQPQH